Listed below are T cell receptor beta chains from one sample, sequenced in a study of blood T cell repertoires in COVID-19. The method was immunoSEQ multiplex PCR; TCRdb's version includes in-frame clones alone and lacks a portion of them. The sample holds approximately 90,000 clones; approximately 90% are singletons and the top ten take around 1.7%. Sequencing was performed on peripheral blood. These receptors originate from a man in his 60s with acute or convalescent COVID-19. The CDR3 runs from the conserved cysteine through the conserved F or W. The D gene is left open where the match is weak. Expanded clones get a size class; other rows say once, few or many, or leave the size out.

cdr3_nt cdr3_aa cdr3_length clone_size j_call d_call v_call
TGCAGTGCTAGTTGGGGACAGTTGAACACTGAAGCTTTCTTT CSASWGQLNTEAFF 14 . TRBJ1-1 TRBD1 TRBV20-1
TGTGCCAGCAGCCAAGAACTCAGGGGGACGGGCACAGATACGCAGTATTTT CASSQELRGTGTDTQYF 17 . TRBJ2-3 TRBD1 TRBV14
TGTGCCAGCAGCCTAACCGGGGGTATCTTGCATGGCTACACCTTC CASSLTGGILHGYTF 15 . TRBJ1-2 . TRBV3-1/TRBV3-2
TGCGCCAGCAGCTTTGGACAGGGGTCCTACGAGCAGTACTTC CASSFGQGSYEQYF 14 . TRBJ2-7 TRBD1 TRBV5-1
TGCGCCAGCACCCCGGCGGGGGCCTACGAGCAGTACTTC CASTPAGAYEQYF 13 . TRBJ2-7 TRBD2 TRBV5-1
TGCAGCGTTGGGGTGTCAGGGGGTAGGGAAAAACTGTTTTTT CSVGVSGGREKLFF 14 once TRBJ1-4 TRBD1 TRBV29-1
TGTGCCAGTAGTGCCGAGGGGGCGGCGCCGTACAATGAGCAGTTCTTC CASSAEGAAPYNEQFF 16 . TRBJ2-1 TRBD1 TRBV19
TGCGCCAGCAGTGAGATAGCTAACTATGGCTACACCTTC CASSEIANYGYTF 13 . TRBJ1-2 . TRBV10-2
TGTGCCAGCAGTTCCCGGGACAGGGACAGTAACACCGGGGAGCTGTTTTTT CASSSRDRDSNTGELFF 17 . TRBJ2-2 TRBD1 TRBV6-2/TRBV6-3
TGTGCCAGTAGTATGGCAGGGGTTCACAATGAGCAGTTCTTC CASSMAGVHNEQFF 14 once TRBJ2-1 . TRBV19
TGCGCCAGCAGCTCGGGACTAGCGGGGGGTGAAGATACGCAGTATTTT CASSSGLAGGEDTQYF 16 . TRBJ2-3 TRBD2 TRBV5-1
TGCGCCAGCAGTCTCATGGAGGGGAGCACCGGGGAGCTGTTTTTT CASSLMEGSTGELFF 15 . TRBJ2-2 . TRBV5-1
TGCGCCAGCAGCTTGGGACTCACTACCTACAATGAGCAGTTCTTC CASSLGLTTYNEQFF 15 . TRBJ2-1 . TRBV5-1
TGTGCCAGCTCAACGGGACAGGGTTCCTCTGGAAACACCATATATTTT CASSTGQGSSGNTIYF 16 . TRBJ1-3 TRBD1 TRBV18
TGCGCCAGCAGCCCGCCCGGGACAGGGGGTGGCGGGGAGCTGTTTTTT CASSPPGTGGGGELFF 16 . TRBJ2-2 TRBD1 TRBV5-1
TGTGCCAGCCGGGAAGCTCCCTATGGCTACACCTTC CASREAPYGYTF 12 . TRBJ1-2 . TRBV5-6
TGTGCCAGCAGCCTCCCCCAACAGCCTACCTCCTATGGCTACACCTTC CASSLPQQPTSYGYTF 16 once TRBJ1-2 . TRBV9
TGTGCCAGCAGCCCTAGCCGGAGCTCCTACAATGAGCAGTTCTTC CASSPSRSSYNEQFF 15 . TRBJ2-1 . TRBV7-6
TGTGCCAGCAGCTCCCACAGGGGGAAGATGAACACTGAAGCTTTCTTT CASSSHRGKMNTEAFF 16 . TRBJ1-1 TRBD1 TRBV11-3
TGCAGCGTTGAGGCCAACAGGGTCTCGGGAGGCTACACCTTC CSVEANRVSGGYTF 14 . TRBJ1-2 . TRBV29-1
TGTGCCAGCAGTAGGGGAGGTAGCGGGGTCACCTACGAGCAGTACTTC CASSRGGSGVTYEQYF 16 . TRBJ2-7 TRBD2 TRBV11-2
TGTGCCAGCAGCTTAGGCAGGGCCATGAACACTGAAGCTTTCTTT CASSLGRAMNTEAFF 15 . TRBJ1-1 . TRBV7-8
TGTGCCAGCAGCCAGGTGTCCGGAGAGACCCAGTACTTC CASSQVSGETQYF 13 . TRBJ2-5 . TRBV7-7
TGTGCTAAAGGCGGGGGGCCTGAAGCTTTCTTT CAKGGGPEAFF 11 few TRBJ1-1 . TRBV30
TGTGCCAGCAGGCTCGGGACAGGGAAAGCTTTCTTT CASRLGTGKAFF 12 . TRBJ1-1 TRBD1 TRBV3-1/TRBV3-2
TGTGCCTGGATCGCGACAGGGGAGGGCTACACCTTC CAWIATGEGYTF 12 . TRBJ1-2 TRBD1 TRBV30
TGTGCCATCAGTGACCCTAGGGGGCTAGCTAACAATGAGCAGTTCTTC CAISDPRGLANNEQFF 16 . TRBJ2-1 TRBD1 TRBV10-3
TGTGCCAGCGCACTGAACAGGGGCTTAGGCACAGATACGCAGTATTTT CASALNRGLGTDTQYF 16 . TRBJ2-3 TRBD1 TRBV5-4
TGTGCCAGTAGTACGACAGTGACGGTAAACACCATATATTTT CASSTTVTVNTIYF 14 . TRBJ1-3 . TRBV19
TGTGCCTGGAATGGCGGGGGGTTGTACTACGAGCAGTACTTC CAWNGGGLYYEQYF 14 . TRBJ2-7 TRBD2 TRBV30
TGCGCCAGCAGCTTGGCACAAAGTCAGAATGAAAAACTGTTTTTT CASSLAQSQNEKLFF 15 . TRBJ1-4 . TRBV5-1
TGTGCCAGCAGCTTAGCGCAGCGGGGGGCCCGGAATGAGCAGTTCTTC CASSLAQRGARNEQFF 16 . TRBJ2-1 TRBD2 TRBV7-8
TGTGCCAGTAGGGGCCCCGGCCATCAGCCCCAGCATTTT CASRGPGHQPQHF 13 . TRBJ1-5 . TRBV19
TGTGCCAGCAGTTATCCAGGGGGAGAGACCCAGTACTTC CASSYPGGETQYF 13 . TRBJ2-5 TRBD1 TRBV11-2
TGTGCCAGCACTAACAGGGAGAACACTGAAGCTTTCTTT CASTNRENTEAFF 13 . TRBJ1-1 . TRBV6-5
TGTGCCATCAGTGACTTCGGGGGGTCCTACAATGAGCAGTTCTTC CAISDFGGSYNEQFF 15 . TRBJ2-1 TRBD2 TRBV10-3
TGTGCCAGCAGCCTCACCGTGGGACAGGGTGGACGGTCCTACAATGAGCAGTTCTTC CASSLTVGQGGRSYNEQFF 19 . TRBJ2-1 TRBD1 TRBV14
TGTGCCAGCAGCTTAAGTTTCGGGGGGAATTCACCCCTCCACTTT CASSLSFGGNSPLHF 15 . TRBJ1-6 . TRBV7-9
TGTGCCAGCAGTTTTAGCAGGGGGCCGTTGGGGAACTATGGCTACACCTTC CASSFSRGPLGNYGYTF 17 . TRBJ1-2 TRBD1 TRBV28
TGTGCCAGCAGCGTAGTATCAGGGGCCACTGAAGCTTTCTTT CASSVVSGATEAFF 14 . TRBJ1-1 . TRBV9
TGTGCCAGTACGAACAGGGATAACACTGAAGCTTTCTTT CASTNRDNTEAFF 13 . TRBJ1-1 . TRBV2
TGTGCCAGCAGCCAAGTCCCGGGGTCGATGTATGGCTACACCTTC CASSQVPGSMYGYTF 15 . TRBJ1-2 . TRBV3-1/TRBV3-2
TGTGCCAGCAGTGATTGGGGACAGCCTACCACAGATACGCAGTATTTT CASSDWGQPTTDTQYF 16 . TRBJ2-3 TRBD1 TRBV6-1
TGTGCCAGTAGAGAATCAGGGGTTGGGCAGCCCCAGCATTTT CASRESGVGQPQHF 14 . TRBJ1-5 . TRBV19
TGTGCCAGCAGCTTACAGGGATCCCAGCCCCAGCATTTT CASSLQGSQPQHF 13 . TRBJ1-5 . TRBV11-2
TGTGCCAGCAGCTTGGGGGGAGTTGGCTACACCTTC CASSLGGVGYTF 12 . TRBJ1-2 . TRBV5-6
TGTGCCAGCAGTGTACTTGTTTTGGGGCCTGGAAACACCATATATTTT CASSVLVLGPGNTIYF 16 . TRBJ1-3 . TRBV6-1
TGCGCCAGCAGCTTGGGGGCTAGCGGGGAGCAAGAGACCCAGTACTTC CASSLGASGEQETQYF 16 once TRBJ2-5 TRBD2 TRBV5-1
TGTGCCAGCAGCTTAGATTTCGGGAGGAAGAACACTGAAGCTTTCTTT CASSLDFGRKNTEAFF 16 once TRBJ1-1 . TRBV11-2
TGTGCCAGCAGCCAAGATCGGGGGAACTATGGCTACACCTTC CASSQDRGNYGYTF 14 . TRBJ1-2 . TRBV3-1/TRBV3-2
TGTGCCAGCAGGCAGGGTTACACTAATTCACCCCTCCACTTT CASRQGYTNSPLHF 14 . TRBJ1-6 . TRBV9
TGTGCCAGCAGTCGACGGGGGACCACAGATACGCAGTATTTT CASSRRGTTDTQYF 14 . TRBJ2-3 . TRBV6-2/TRBV6-3
TGTGCCAGCAGCCTAGGGGTAGCGGGGTACAATGAGCAGTTCTTC CASSLGVAGYNEQFF 15 . TRBJ2-1 TRBD2 TRBV3-1/TRBV3-2
TGTGCCACCAGTGACCCCGGACAGGGCGGCACCGGGGAGCTGTTTTTT CATSDPGQGGTGELFF 16 . TRBJ2-2 TRBD1 TRBV24-1
TGTGCCAGCACAGCGAATCAGCGAGGAATAAGCTCCTACAATGAGCAGTTCTTC CASTANQRGISSYNEQFF 18 . TRBJ2-1 . TRBV2
TGTGCCAGCTCACGTTCCATGCTCGGTAATGAAAAACTGTTTTTT CASSRSMLGNEKLFF 15 . TRBJ1-4 . TRBV18
TGTGCCTGGAGTGTAACTGGTTATGGCTACACCTTC CAWSVTGYGYTF 12 . TRBJ1-2 . TRBV30